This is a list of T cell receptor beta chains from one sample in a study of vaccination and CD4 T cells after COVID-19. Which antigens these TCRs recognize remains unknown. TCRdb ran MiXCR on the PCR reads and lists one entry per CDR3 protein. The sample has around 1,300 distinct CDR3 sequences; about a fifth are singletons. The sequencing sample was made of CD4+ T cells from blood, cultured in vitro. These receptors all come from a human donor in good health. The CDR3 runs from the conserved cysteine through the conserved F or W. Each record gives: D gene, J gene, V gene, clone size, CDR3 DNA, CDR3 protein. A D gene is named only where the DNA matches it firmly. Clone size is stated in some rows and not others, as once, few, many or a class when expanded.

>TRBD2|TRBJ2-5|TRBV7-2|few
TGTGCCAGCAGCCCGGGAGGGAGGCAAGAGACCCAGTACTTC
CASSPGGRQETQYF
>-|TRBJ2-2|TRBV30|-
TGTGTCTGGGCCAGACAGGGGGAGCTGTTTTTT
CVWARQGELFF
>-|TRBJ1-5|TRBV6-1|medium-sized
TGTGCCACCCGGTCGGACAGCTATAGCAATCAGCCCCAGCATTTT
CATRSDSYSNQPQHF
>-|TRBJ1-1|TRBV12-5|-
TGTGCTAGTGGCCCCCTGAGACAGAACACTGAAGCTTTCTTT
CASGPLRQNTEAFF
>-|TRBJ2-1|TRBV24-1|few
TGTGCCACCAGTGACTCCGGCGGCGGCAACAATGAGCAGTTCTTC
CATSDSGGGNNEQFF
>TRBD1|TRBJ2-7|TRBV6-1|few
TGTGCCAGCAGTAGGACAGGGGGCTTCTACGAGCAGTACTTC
CASSRTGGFYEQYF
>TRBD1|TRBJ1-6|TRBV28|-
TGTGCCAGCGGGACAGGGGATTCACCCCTCCACTTT
CASGTGDSPLHF
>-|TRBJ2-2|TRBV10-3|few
TGTGCCATCAGGGGAGGGGGCAGGGGCGACACCGGGGAGCTGTTTTTT
CAIRGGGRGDTGELFF
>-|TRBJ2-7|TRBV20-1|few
TGCAGTGCTAGTCGGCAGGTTGGGGTCGAGCAGTACTTC
CSASRQVGVEQYF
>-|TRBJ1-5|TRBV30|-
TGTGCCTGGAGCGGGAATAGCAATCAGCCCCAGCATTTT
CAWSGNSNQPQHF
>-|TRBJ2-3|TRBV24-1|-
TGTGCCACCAGTGATCATGGACCAGGGGCAGATACGCAGTATTTT
CATSDHGPGADTQYF
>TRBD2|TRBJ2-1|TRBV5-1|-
TGCGCCAGCAGCACACGACTAGCGGGGACGGATCGTGAGCAGTTCTTC
CASSTRLAGTDREQFF
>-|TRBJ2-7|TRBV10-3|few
TGTGCCATCAGAACGGACAGTTCCTACGAGCAGTACTTC
CAIRTDSSYEQYF
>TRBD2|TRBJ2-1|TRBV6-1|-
TGTGCCAGCACCGCCCGTACTAGCGGGGGCTATGAGCGGTTCTTC
CASTARTSGGYERFF
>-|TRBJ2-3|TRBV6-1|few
TGTGCCAGCTCGGGGTCGGCGGGGGCCCCCCCCACAGATACGCAGTATTTT
CASSGSAGAPPTDTQYF
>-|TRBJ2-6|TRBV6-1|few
TGTGCCACGAGCTCTGGGGCCAACGTCCTGACTTTC
CATSSGANVLTF
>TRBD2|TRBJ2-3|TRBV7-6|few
TGTGCCAGCAGCCCTCGGACTAGCAGCGATACGCAGTATTTT
CASSPRTSSDTQYF
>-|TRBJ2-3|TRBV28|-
TGTGCCAGCAGTGCCGGGCCAACCCCAGATACGCAGTATTTT
CASSAGPTPDTQYF
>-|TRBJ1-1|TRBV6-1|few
TGTGCCAGCAGTATACGGGGGCAGGAAACTGAAGCTTTCTTT
CASSIRGQETEAFF
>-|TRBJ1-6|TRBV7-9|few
TGTGCCAGCAGCGTCACAATAGGGGGTTATAATTCACCCCTCCACTTT
CASSVTIGGYNSPLHF
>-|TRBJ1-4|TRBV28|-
TGTGCCAGCAGCCCCGAGGCAGGGGATAATGAAAAACTGTTTTTT
CASSPEAGDNEKLFF
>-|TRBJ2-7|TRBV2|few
TGTGCCACCCAGCAATACGAGCAGTACTTC
CATQQYEQYF
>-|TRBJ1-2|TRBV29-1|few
TGCAGCGTTGGAGAGGCTGGCTACACCTTC
CSVGEAGYTF
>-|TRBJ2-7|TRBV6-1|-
TGTGCCAGCAGCGGAAGTGACGAGCAGTACTTC
CASSGSDEQYF
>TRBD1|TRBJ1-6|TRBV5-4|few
TGTGCCAGCAGCCCCAACGACAGGGGAGCCTCACCCCTCCACTTT
CASSPNDRGASPLHF
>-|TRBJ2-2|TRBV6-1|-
TGTGCCAGCAGTGCCTACGGGACCCCGAACACCGGGGAGCTGTTTTTT
CASSAYGTPNTGELFF
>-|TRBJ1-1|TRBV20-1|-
TGCAGTGCTAGAGATTCTCGGCAGGGAAGGACTGAAGCTTTCTTT
CSARDSRQGRTEAFF
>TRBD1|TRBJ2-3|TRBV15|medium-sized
TGTGCCACCAGCAGAGCCCCCCGACAGGGGGCCACAGATACGCAGTATTTT
CATSRAPRQGATDTQYF
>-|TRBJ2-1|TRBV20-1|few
TGCAGTGCTAGAGGGGGCTCGAGCGGGGAGCAGTTCTTC
CSARGGSSGEQFF
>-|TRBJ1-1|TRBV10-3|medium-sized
TGTGCCCTCTCCGCGACGGGGCGCGATGGTACTGAAGCTTTCTTT
CALSATGRDGTEAFF
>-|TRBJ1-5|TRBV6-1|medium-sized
TGTGCCAGCAGGAGCCCCCGGGGGGAGCCCCAGCATTTT
CASRSPRGEPQHF
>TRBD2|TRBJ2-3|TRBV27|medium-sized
TGTGCCAGCAGTTTAGGGAGGCGCGGGGGATCTAAGCAGTATTTT
CASSLGRRGGSKQYF
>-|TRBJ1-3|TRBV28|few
TGTGCCAGCAGTTCACCCGGGACCACCTCTGGAAACACCATATATTTT
CASSSPGTTSGNTIYF
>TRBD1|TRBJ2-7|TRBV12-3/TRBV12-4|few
TGTGCCAGCAGCTCCCGGGACAGGTGGGCCTACGAGCAGTACTTC
CASSSRDRWAYEQYF
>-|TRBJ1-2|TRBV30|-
TGTGCCTGGAGCCAGGAGGACTATGGCTACACCTTC
CAWSQEDYGYTF
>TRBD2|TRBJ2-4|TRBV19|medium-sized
TGTGCCACTAACGACCTAGCGGGAGGGCTAGCCAAAAACATTCAGTACTTC
CATNDLAGGLAKNIQYF